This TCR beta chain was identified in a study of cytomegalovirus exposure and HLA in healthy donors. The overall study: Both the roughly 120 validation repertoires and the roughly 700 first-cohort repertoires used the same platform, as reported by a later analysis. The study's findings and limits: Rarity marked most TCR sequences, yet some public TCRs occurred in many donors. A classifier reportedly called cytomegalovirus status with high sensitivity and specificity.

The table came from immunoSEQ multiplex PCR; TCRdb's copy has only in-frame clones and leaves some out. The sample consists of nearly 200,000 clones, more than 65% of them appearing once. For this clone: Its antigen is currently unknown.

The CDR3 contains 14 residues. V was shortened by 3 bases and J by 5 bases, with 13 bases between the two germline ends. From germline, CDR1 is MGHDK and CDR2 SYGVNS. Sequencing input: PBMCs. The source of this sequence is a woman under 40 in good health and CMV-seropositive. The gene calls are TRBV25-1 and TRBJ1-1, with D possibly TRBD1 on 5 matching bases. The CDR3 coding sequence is TGTGCCAGCAGTGATGTTGGGGCGGTAACTGAAGCTTTCTTT. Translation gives CASSDVGAVTEAFF.